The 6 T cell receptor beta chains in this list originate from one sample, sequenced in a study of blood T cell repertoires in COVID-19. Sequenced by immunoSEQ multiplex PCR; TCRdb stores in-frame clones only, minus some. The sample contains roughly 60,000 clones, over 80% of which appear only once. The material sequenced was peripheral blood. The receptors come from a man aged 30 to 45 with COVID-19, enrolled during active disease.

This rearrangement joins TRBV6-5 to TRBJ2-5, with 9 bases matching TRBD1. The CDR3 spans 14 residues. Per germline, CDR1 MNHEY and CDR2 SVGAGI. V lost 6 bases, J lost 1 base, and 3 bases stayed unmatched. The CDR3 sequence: CASSPTGGQETQYF. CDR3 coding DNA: TGTGCCAGCAGCCCGACAGGGGGCCAAGAGACCCAGTACTTC.

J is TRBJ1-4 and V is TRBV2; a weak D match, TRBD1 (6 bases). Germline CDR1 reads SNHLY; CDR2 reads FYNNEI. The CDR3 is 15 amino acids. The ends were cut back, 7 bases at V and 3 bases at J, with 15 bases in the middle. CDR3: CASILQGWANEKLFF. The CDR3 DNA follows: TGTGCCAGCATTTTACAGGGCTGGGCTAATGAAAAACTGTTTTTT.

CDR3 region: CAISSGGLAGNTIYF. DNA for the CDR3: TGTGCCATCAGTTCCGGGGGGCTAGCTGGAAACACCATATATTTT. This chain uses TRBV10-3 with TRBJ1-3; a weak D match, TRBD1 (6 bases). Trimming cost V 5 bases and J 2 bases, with 13 bases left between them. There are 15 residues in the CDR3. Germline CDR1 is ENHRY and CDR2 is SYGVKD.

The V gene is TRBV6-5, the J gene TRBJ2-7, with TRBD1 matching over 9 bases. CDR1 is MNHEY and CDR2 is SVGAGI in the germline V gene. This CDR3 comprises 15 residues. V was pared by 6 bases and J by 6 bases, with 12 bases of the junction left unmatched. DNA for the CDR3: TGTGCCAGCAGCGACCCATACAGGGGGCGAGGCGAGCAGTACTTC. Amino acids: CASSDPYRGRGEQYF.

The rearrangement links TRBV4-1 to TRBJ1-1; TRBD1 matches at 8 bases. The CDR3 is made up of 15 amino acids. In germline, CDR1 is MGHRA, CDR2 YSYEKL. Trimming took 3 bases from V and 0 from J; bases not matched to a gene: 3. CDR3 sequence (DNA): TGCGCCAGCAGCCAGACAGGGGAACTGAACACTGAAGCTTTCTTT. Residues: CASSQTGELNTEAFF.

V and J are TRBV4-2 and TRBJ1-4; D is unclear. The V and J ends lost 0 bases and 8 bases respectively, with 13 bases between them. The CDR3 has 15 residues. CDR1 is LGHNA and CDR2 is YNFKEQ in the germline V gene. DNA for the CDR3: TGTGCCAGCAGCCAAGATACCGGGGTTCGAGAAAAACTGTTTTTT. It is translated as CASSQDTGVREKLFF.